The TCR beta chain described here comes from a study of blood T cell repertoires in COVID-19. For the study at large: Sources were T cells, B-cell-depleted T cells, or PBMCs; the material itself was cDNA or gDNA.

Only in-frame clones appear in the TCRdb table, and some are missing; sequencing was by immunoSEQ multiplex PCR. The sample has about 300,000 clones; 80% to 90% are singletons. The CDR3 runs to 16 residues. Trimming cost V 7 bases and J 7 bases, with 26 bases left between them. The genes are TRBV23-1 and TRBJ2-7; D is perhaps TRBD1 (5 bases). TRBV23-1 belongs to the ORF category, with a function that is uncertain. This clonotype was obtained from a man aged 40-50 years with acute or convalescent COVID-19. The sequencing input was peripheral blood. The CDR3 DNA follows: TGCGCCAGCAAACCCAAGCCCGACAGTTTGGGTCTGGAGCAGTACTTC. Translating gives CASKPKPDSLGLEQYF.